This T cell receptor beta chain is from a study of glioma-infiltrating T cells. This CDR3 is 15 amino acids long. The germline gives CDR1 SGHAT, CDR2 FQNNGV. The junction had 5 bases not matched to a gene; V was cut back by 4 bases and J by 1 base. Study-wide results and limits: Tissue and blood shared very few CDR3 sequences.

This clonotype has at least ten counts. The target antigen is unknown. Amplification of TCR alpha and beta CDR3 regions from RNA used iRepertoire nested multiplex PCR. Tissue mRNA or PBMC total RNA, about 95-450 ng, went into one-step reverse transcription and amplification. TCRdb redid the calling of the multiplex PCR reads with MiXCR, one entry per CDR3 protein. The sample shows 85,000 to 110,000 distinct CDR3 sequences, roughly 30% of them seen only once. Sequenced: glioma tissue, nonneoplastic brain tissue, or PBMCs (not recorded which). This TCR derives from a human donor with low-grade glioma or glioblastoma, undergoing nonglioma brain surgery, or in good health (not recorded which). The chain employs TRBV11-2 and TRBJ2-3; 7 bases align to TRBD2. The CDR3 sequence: CASSWRGYRTDTQYF. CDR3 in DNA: TGTGCCAGCAGCTGGCGGGGGTACCGCACAGATACGCAGTATTTT. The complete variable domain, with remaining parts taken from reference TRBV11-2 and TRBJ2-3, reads EAGVAQSPRYKIIEKRQSVAFWCNPISGHATLYWYQQILGQGPKLLIQFQNNGVVDDSQLPKDRFSAERLKGVDSTLKIQPAKLEDSAVYLCASSWRGYRTDTQYFGPGTRLTVL.